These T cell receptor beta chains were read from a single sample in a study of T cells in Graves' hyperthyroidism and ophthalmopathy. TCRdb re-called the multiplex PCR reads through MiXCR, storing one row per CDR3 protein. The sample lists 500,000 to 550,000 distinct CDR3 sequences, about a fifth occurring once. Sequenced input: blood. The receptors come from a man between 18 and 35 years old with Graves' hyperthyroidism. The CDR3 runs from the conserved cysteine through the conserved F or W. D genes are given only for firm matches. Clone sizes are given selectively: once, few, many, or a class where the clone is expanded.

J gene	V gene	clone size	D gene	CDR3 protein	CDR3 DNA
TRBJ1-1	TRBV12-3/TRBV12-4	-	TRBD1	CASINLPGQHKNTEAFF	TGTGCCAGCATCAACTTGCCGGGACAGCATAAGAACACTGAAGCTTTCTTT
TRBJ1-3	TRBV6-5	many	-	CASSYLGRTTSGNTIYF	TGTGCCAGCAGTTACTTAGGACGCACGACTAGTGGAAACACCATATATTTT
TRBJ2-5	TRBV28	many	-	CATPRRVALFEETQYF	TGTGCCACCCCCCGGCGAGTTGCCTTGTTTGAAGAGACCCAGTACTTC
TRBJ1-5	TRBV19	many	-	CASSRGVGNQPQHF	TGTGCCAGTAGTAGGGGGGTAGGCAATCAGCCCCAGCATTTT
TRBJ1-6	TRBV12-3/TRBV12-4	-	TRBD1	CGSTRQGASSPLHF	TGTGGCAGCACACGACAGGGGGCCAGTTCACCCCTCCACTTT
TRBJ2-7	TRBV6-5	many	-	CASSYSGQTYEQYF	TGTGCCAGCAGTTACTCCGGACAGACCTACGAGCAGTACTTC
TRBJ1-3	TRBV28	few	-	CASKQVGSTIYF	TGCGCCAGCAAGCAGGTTGGAAGCACCATATATTTT
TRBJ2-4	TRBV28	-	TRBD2	CASRGGLAKNIQYF	TGTGCCAGCCGGGGGGGGCTAGCCAAAAACATTCAGTACTTC
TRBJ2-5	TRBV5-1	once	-	CASRPSFQETQYF	TGCGCCAGCAGACCGTCCTTCCAAGAGACCCAGTACTTC
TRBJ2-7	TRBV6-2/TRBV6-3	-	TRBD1	CASSSYLYRGEQYF	TGTGCCAGCAGTTCCTACCTATACAGGGGTGAGCAGTACTTC
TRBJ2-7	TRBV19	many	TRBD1	CASSPGDGQGPYEQYF	TGTGCCAGTAGTCCAGGCGACGGACAGGGGCCCTACGAGCAGTACTTC
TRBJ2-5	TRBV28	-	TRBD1	CASSRRQLDRGRRLGETQYF	TGTGCCAGCAGCAGGAGACAACTGGACAGGGGGCGCCGATTAGGGGAGACCCAGTACTTC
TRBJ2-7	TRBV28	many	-	CASRQGQYEQYF	TGTGCCAGCAGACAGGGTCAATACGAGCAGTACTTC
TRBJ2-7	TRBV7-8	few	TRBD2	CASSVRVGREQYF	TGTGCCAGCAGCGTTAGGGTCGGGAGGGAGCAGTACTTC
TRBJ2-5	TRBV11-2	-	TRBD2	CASSPWGGLETQYF	TGTGCCAGCAGCCCCTGGGGGGGTTTGGAGACCCAGTACTTC
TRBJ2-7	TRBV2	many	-	CAGGQGSYEQYF	TGTGCCGGAGGGCAGGGTTCCTACGAGCAGTACTTC
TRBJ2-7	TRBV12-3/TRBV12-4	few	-	CASSFSGRALEQYF	TGTGCCAGCAGTTTTTCGGGACGGGCACTCGAGCAGTACTTC
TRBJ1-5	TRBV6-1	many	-	CASSEGTAPTPQHF	TGTGCCAGCAGTGAAGGGACGGCACCTACGCCCCAGCATTTT
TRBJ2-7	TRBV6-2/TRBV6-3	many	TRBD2	CASSPLAGGYPYEQYF	TGTGCCAGCAGTCCACTGGCGGGGGGCTATCCCTACGAGCAGTACTTC
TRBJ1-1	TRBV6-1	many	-	CASSEARVLEAFF	TGTGCCAGCAGTGAAGCGCGTGTCCTCGAAGCTTTCTTT
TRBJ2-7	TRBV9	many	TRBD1	CASSVVPGQDEQYF	TGTGCCAGCAGCGTAGTTCCAGGACAGGATGAGCAGTACTTC
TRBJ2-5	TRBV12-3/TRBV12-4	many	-	CASSFGAGEVETQYF	TGTGCCAGCAGTTTTGGGGCAGGGGAGGTGGAGACCCAGTACTTC
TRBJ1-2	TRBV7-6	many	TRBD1	CASSQSGGQVYGYTF	TGTGCCAGCAGCCAAAGTGGAGGACAGGTGTATGGCTACACCTTC
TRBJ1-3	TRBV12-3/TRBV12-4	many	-	CASVPLALSGNTIYF	TGTGCCAGCGTGCCCCTTGCCCTCTCTGGAAACACCATATATTTT
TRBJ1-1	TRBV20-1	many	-	CSARSLGAFF	TGCAGTGCTAGATCTCTGGGGGCTTTCTTT
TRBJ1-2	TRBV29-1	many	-	CSVEGLIANYGYTF	TGCAGCGTTGAGGGGTTAATAGCTAACTATGGCTACACCTTC
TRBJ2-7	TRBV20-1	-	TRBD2	CSAKRLAGGREQYF	TGCAGTGCTAAACGACTAGCGGGAGGACGCGAGCAGTACTTC
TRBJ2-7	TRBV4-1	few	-	CASSSLVDTSYEQYF	TGCGCCAGCAGCTCATTAGTGGACACCTCCTACGAGCAGTACTTC
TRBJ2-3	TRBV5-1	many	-	CASSLDFADTQYF	TGCGCCAGCAGCTTGGATTTCGCAGATACGCAGTATTTT
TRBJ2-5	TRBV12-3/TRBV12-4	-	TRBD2	CASSPGGRGETQYF	TGTGCCAGCTCCCCGGGGGGGCGCGGAGAGACCCAGTACTTC
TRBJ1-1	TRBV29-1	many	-	CSVESGTYTEAFF	TGCAGCGTTGAATCCGGGACCTACACTGAAGCTTTCTTT
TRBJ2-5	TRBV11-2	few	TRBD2	CASSLSSGALQETQYF	TGTGCCAGCAGCTTATCTAGCGGGGCCCTCCAAGAGACCCAGTACTTC